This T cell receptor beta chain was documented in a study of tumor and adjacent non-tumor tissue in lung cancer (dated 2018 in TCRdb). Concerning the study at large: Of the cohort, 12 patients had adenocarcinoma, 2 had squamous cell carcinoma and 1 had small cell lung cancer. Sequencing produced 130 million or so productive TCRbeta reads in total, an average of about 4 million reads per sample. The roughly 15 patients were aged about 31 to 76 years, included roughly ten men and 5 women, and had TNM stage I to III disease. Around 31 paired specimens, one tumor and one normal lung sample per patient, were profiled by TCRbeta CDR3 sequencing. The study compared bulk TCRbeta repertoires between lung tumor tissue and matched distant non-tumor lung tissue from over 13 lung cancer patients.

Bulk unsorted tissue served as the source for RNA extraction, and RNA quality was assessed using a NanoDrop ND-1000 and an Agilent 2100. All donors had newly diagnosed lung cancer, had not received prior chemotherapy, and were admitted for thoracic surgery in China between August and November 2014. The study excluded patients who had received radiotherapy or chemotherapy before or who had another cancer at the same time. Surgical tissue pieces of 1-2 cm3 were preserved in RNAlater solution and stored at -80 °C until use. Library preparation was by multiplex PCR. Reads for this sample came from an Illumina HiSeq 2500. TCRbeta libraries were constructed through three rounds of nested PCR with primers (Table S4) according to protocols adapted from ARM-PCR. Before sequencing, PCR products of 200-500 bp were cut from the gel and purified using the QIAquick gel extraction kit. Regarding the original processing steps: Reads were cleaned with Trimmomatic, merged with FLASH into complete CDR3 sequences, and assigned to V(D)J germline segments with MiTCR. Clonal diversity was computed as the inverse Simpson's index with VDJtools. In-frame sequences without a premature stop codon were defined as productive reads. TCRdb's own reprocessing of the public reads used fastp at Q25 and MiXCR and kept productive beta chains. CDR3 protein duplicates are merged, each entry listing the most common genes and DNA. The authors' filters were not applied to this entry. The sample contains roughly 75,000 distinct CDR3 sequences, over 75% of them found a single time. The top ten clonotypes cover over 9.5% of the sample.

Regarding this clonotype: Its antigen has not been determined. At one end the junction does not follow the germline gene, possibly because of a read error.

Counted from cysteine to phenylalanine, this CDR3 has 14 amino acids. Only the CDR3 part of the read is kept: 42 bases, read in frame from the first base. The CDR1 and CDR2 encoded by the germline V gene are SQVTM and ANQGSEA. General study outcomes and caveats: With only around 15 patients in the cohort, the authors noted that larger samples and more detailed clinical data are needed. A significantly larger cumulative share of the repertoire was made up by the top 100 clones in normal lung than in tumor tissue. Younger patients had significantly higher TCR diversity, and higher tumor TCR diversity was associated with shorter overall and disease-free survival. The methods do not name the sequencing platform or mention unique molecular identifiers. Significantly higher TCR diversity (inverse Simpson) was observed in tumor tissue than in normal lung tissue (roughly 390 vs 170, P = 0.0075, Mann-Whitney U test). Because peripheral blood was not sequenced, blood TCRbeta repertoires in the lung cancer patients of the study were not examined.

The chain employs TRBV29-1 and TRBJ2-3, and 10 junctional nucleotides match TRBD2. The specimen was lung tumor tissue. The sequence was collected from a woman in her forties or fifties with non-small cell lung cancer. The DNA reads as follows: TGCGGCGTTCCTAGCGGGAGAGAGTCAGATACGCAATATTTT. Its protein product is CGVPSGRESDTQYF.